This T cell receptor beta chain was recorded in a study of shared clonotypes between healthy human individuals. Turning to the study itself: Donors had three CD4 naive, three CD4 memory, two CD8 naive and one CD8 memory plate apiece. Study-wide results and caveats: Relative to their counterparts shared across all four donors, non-shared clonotypes exhibited diminished generation probabilities.

V lost 5 bases to trimming and J lost 4 bases; unmatched junction nucleotides: 3. The CDR3 spans 13 residues. CDR1 is MNHNS and CDR2 is SASEGT in the germline V gene. With respect to this clone: Its antigen is unidentified.

Naive CD8 cells were CD45RO-negative, positively selected for CCR7, excluding terminally differentiated effector memory CD45RA+ cells. Profiled with immunoSEQ multiplex PCR; TCRdb holds only in-frame clones, not every one. Of some 2.1 million clones listed, about 95% were seen once; the top ten hold approximately 1.2%. The source of this sequence is a man aged 18 to 29 in good health. The chain joins TRBV6-1 to TRBJ2-5; 8 nucleotides agree with TRBD1. Sequenced material: naive CD8+ T cells sorted from blood. The CDR3 nucleotides read TGTGCCAGCAGTAGGACAGGGCTAGAGACCCAGTACTTC. Protein product: CASSRTGLETQYF.